The clone carrying this T cell receptor (beta chain) has a single count. Its specificity is not known. This entry is derived from a study of PD-1 blockade in classical Hodgkin lymphoma. Study-level results: Repertoire differences lack defined causes, possibly disease activity or prior therapy. Complete responders possessed baseline diversity comparable to newly diagnosed patients. Reports described newly diagnosed patients as having lower baseline TCR diversity than healthy donors.

The table came from immunoSEQ multiplex PCR; TCRdb's copy has only in-frame clones and leaves some out. Of 47,000 or so clones in the sample, around 70% are singletons; the top ten hold 11%. Each of the patients experienced relapse following autologous stem cell transplantation, and their brentuximab vedotin exposure differed. Unmatched junction bases numbered 7, after V lost 6 bases and J lost 4 bases. The CDR3 runs to 14 residues. Germline V gene data show CDR1 as LNHDA and CDR2 as SQIVND (reference sequence). This receptor was identified in a human donor with classical Hodgkin lymphoma. The V and J genes are TRBV19 and TRBJ1-2; 8 bases are a match to TRBD1. The sequencing used peripheral blood mononuclear cells (PBMCs), collected at baseline. The CDR3 nucleotides are TGTGCCAGTAGATTAACAGGGGGAGGCTATGGCTACACCTTC. It codes for CASRLTGGGYGYTF.